This T cell receptor beta chain was identified during a study of high-grade serous ovarian cancer treatment subgroups. Study-wide context: Mean per sample: about 14,000 reads, around 7,100 unique TCR beta rearrangements. Study-wide findings and caveats: TCR relatedness rose with neoantigen level and trended with mutation load. Tumors within one patient showed repertoire similarity of about 0.11 to 0.85.

TCRdb's copy holds only in-frame clones and misses some; the assay was immunoSEQ multiplex PCR. This table holds around 9,000 clones, about nine tenths found once. Regarding this clone: Antigen: not known.

Trimming cost V 1 base and J 4 bases, with 6 bases left between them. Germline V CDR1 and CDR2: SGHNT, YYREEE (reference sequence). The CDR3 is made up of 12 amino acids. The tumor samples were collected prior to definitive surgery or chemotherapy. The source material was tumor tissue. The sequence was collected from a human donor with high-grade serous ovarian cancer. V usage is TRBV5-4 and J usage is TRBJ2-7; D is unclear. As DNA, the CDR3 is TGTGCCAGCAGCTTGTTTGGGTACGAGCAGTACTTC. It encodes CASSLFGYEQYF. Full variable domain (missing parts from reference TRBV5-4 and TRBJ2-7): ETGVTQSPTHLIKTRGQQVTLRCSSQSGHNTVSWYQQALGQGPQFIFQYYREEENGRGNFPPRFSGLQFPNYSSELNVNALELDDSALYLCASSLFGYEQYFGPGTRLTVT.